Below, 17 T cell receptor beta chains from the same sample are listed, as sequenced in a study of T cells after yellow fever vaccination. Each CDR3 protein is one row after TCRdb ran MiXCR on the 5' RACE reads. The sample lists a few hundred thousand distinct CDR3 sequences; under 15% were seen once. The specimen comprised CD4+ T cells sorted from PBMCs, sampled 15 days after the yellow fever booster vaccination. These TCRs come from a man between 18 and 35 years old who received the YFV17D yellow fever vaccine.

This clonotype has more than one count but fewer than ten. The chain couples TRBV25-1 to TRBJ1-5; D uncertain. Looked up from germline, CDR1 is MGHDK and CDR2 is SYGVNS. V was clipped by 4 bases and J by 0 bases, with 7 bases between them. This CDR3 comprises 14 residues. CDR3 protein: CASSGGRSNQPQHF. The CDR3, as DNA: TGTGCCAGCAGTGGAGGGCGTAGCAATCAGCCCCAGCATTTT.

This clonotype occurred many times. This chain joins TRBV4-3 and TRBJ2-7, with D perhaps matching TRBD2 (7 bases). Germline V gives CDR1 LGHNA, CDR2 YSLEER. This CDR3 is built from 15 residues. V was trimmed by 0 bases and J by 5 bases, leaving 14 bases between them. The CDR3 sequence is CASSQDLGGPNEQYF. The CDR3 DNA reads TGCGCCAGCAGCCAAGATCTCGGGGGGCCGAACGAGCAGTACTTC.

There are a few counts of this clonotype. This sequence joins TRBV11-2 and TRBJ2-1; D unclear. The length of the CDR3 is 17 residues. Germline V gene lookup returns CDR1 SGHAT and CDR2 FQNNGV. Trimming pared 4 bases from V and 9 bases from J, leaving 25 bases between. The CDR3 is CASSSSSLARASGEQFF. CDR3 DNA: TGTGCCAGCAGCTCATCCAGCTTGGCCCGGGCTTCGGGTGAGCAGTTCTTC.

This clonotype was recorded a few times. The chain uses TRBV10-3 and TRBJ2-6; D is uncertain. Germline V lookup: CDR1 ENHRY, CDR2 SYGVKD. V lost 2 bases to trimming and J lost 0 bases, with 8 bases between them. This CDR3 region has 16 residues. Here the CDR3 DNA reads TGTGCCATCAGTGAGGGATCTCACTCTGGGGCCAACGTCCTGACTTTC. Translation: CAISEGSHSGANVLTF.

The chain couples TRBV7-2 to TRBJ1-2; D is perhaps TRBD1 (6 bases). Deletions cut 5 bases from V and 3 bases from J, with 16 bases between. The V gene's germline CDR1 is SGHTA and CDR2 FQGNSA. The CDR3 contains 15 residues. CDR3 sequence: CASSIQNRVDYGYTF. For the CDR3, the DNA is TGTGCCAGCAGCATACAAAACAGGGTGGACTATGGCTACACCTTC.

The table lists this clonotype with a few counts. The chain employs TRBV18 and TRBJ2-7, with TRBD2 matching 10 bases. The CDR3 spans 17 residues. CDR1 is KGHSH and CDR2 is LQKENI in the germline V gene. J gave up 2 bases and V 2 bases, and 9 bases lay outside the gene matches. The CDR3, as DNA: TGTGCCAGCTCACCAGTGGCTAGCGGGGGCTCTACCTACGAGCAGTACGTC. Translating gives CASSPVASGGSTYEQYV.

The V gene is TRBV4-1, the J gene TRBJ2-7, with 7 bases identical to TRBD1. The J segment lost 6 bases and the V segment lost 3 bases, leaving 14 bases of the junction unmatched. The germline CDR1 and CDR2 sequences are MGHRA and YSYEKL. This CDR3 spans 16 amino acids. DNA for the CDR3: TGCGCCAGCAGCCATACCCCCGGACAGGTTCGGGTCGAGCAGTACTTC. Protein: CASSHTPGQVRVEQYF.

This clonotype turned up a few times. As DNA, the CDR3 is TGTGCCAGCAGCTGGAGCGGTGAACCCTACGAGCAGTACTTC. This codes for CASSWSGEPYEQYF. The J gene is TRBJ2-7, the V gene TRBV7-2; TRBD2 is a possible D gene (5 bases). The CDR3 has 14 residues. V was pared by 4 bases and J by 2 bases, with 12 bases between. CDR1 is SGHTA, CDR2 FQGNSA, per germline.

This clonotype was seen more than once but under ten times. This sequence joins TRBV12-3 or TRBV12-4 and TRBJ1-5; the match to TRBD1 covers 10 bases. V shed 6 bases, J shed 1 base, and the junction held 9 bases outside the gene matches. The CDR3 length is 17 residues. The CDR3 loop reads CASSPSRGQGSNQPQHF. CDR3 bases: TGTGCCAGCAGCCCTAGTCGGGGACAGGGGAGCAATCAGCCCCAGCATTTT.

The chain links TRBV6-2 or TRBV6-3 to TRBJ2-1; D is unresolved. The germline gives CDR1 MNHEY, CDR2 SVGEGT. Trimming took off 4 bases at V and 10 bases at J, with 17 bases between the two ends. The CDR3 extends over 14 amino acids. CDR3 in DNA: TGTGCCAGCAGTTTCGGAAGCCCTCCGAGCGAGCAGTTCTTC. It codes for CASSFGSPPSEQFF.

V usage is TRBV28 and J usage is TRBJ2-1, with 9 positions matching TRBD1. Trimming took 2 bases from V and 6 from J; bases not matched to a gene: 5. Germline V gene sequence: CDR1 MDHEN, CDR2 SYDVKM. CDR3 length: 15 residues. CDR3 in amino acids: CASSLVGQGFNEQFF. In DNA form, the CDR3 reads TGTGCCAGCAGTTTAGTGGGACAGGGATTCAATGAGCAGTTCTTC.

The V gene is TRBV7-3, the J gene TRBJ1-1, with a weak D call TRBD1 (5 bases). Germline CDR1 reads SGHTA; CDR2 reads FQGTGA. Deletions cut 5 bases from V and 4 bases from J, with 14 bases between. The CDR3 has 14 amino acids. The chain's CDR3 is CASSTSGVGTEAFF. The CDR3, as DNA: TGTGCCAGCAGCACCTCGGGGGTCGGCACTGAAGCTTTCTTT.

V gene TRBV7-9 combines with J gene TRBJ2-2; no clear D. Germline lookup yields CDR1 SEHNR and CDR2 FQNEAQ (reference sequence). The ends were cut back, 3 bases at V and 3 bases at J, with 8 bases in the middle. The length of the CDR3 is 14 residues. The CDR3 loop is CASSFSRHTGELFF. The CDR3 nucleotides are TGTGCCAGCAGCTTCAGTAGACACACCGGGGAGCTGTTTTTT.

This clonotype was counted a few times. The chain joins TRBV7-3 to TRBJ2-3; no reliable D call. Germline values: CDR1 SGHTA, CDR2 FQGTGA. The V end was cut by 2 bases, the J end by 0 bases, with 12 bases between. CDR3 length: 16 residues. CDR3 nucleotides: TGTGCCAGCAGCTTATTGGGCCGCTCTAGCACAGATACGCAGTATTTT. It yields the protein CASSLLGRSSTDTQYF.

Here the CDR3 reads CASSFGGSRYEQYV. In nucleotides, the CDR3 is TGTGCCAGCAGTTTCGGCGGATCGCGATACGAGCAGTACGTC. The chain joins TRBV28 to TRBJ2-7; D call uncertain. Trimming stripped 3 bases from V and 4 bases from J, with 13 bases between. Germline V gene sequence: CDR1 MDHEN, CDR2 SYDVKM. This CDR3 is 14 amino acids long.

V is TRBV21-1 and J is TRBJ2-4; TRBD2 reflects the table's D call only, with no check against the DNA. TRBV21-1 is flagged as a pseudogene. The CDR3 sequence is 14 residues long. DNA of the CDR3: TGTGCCAGCAGCAAAGCGGGGGAGAAAAACATTCAGTACTTC. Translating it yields CASSKAGEKNIQYF.

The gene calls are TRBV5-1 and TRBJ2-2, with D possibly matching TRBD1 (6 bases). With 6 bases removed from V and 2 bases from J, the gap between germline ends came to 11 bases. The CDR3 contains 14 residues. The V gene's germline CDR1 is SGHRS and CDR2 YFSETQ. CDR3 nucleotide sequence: TGCGCCAGCACCTTACAGGGAAACACCGGGGAGCTGTTTTTT. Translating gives CASTLQGNTGELFF.